The 27 T cell receptor beta chains below all came from one sample that was sequenced in a study of identical twins. TCRdb fed the 5' RACE reads into MiXCR, producing one record per CDR3 protein. The sample yields fewer than 650,000 distinct CDR3 sequences, about 7.1% seen once. This same sample was also part of a study on yellow fever vaccine responses in identical twins.

The sequenced sample consisted of PBMCs. These TCRs come from a woman between 18 and 29 years old in good health.

This rearrangement joins TRBV4-2 to TRBJ1-5, with D tentatively TRBD1 (6 bases). Germline V lookup: CDR1 LGHNA, CDR2 YNFKEQ. CDR3 size: 15 residues. V was cut by 4 bases and J by 7 bases, with 17 bases left in between. CDR3 protein: CASSLDTQGWQPQHF. The CDR3 bases are TGTGCCAGCAGCCTTGACACACAGGGCTGGCAGCCCCAGCATTTT.

This clonotype was counted at least ten times. The gene calls are TRBV28 and TRBJ1-4; D may be TRBD1 (5 bases). The CDR3 contains 15 residues. V was clipped by 4 bases and J by 0 bases, with 9 bases between them. Germline V gene sequence: CDR1 MDHEN, CDR2 SYDVKM. The CDR3 is CASSWEGATNEKLFF. Written as DNA, the CDR3 is TGTGCCAGCAGTTGGGAAGGGGCAACTAATGAAAAACTGTTTTTT.

This clonotype was seen more than once but under ten times. V is TRBV27 and J is TRBJ2-5; 13 positions match TRBD2. J was trimmed by 2 bases and V by 6 bases; bases with no gene match: 12. Germline values: CDR1 MNHEY, CDR2 SMNVEV (reference sequence). The CDR3 is 18 residues long. CDR3 sequence (DNA): TGTGCCAGCAGCCCCGGGACTAGCGGGACCCTACGGCAAGAGACCCAGTACTTC. This translates into CASSPGTSGTLRQETQYF.

The table lists this clonotype with many counts. The chain combines TRBV3-1 with TRBJ1-3, with 7 bases lining up with TRBD1. The V and J ends lost 4 bases and 3 bases, in that order; junction bases with no gene match: 9. The CDR3 totals 16 residues. Germline CDR1 and CDR2: LGHDT and YNNKEL (reference sequence). CDR3 residues: CASSPQGQGVGNTIYF. Here the CDR3 DNA reads TGTGCCAGCAGCCCCCAAGGGCAGGGGGTTGGAAACACCATATATTTT.

The chain employs TRBV7-6 and TRBJ2-3; 7 nucleotides match TRBD2. Looked up from germline, CDR1 is SGHVS and CDR2 is FNYEAQ. This CDR3 has 15 residues. V was pared by 7 bases and J by 0 bases, with 7 bases of the junction left unmatched. This CDR3 is CASNRAGTSTDTQYF. The CDR3 nucleotides are TGTGCCAGCAACAGAGCGGGGACTAGCACAGATACGCAGTATTTT.

This clonotype was picked up a small number of times. This chain connects TRBV28 to TRBJ1-5; D gene uncertain. CDR1 is MDHEN and CDR2 is SYDVKM in the germline V gene. Deletions cut 3 bases from V and 4 bases from J, with 7 bases between. The CDR3 length is 13 residues. The chain's CDR3 is CASSFRYNQPQHF. In nucleotides, the CDR3 is TGTGCCAGCAGTTTCAGGTATAATCAGCCCCAGCATTTT. The variable domain in full, with the rest retrieved from reference TRBV28 and TRBJ1-5, is DVKVTQSSRYLVKRTGEKVFLECVQDMDHENMFWYRQDPGLGLRLIYFSYDVKMKEKGDIPEGYSVSREKKERFSLILESASTNQTSMYLCASSFRYNQPQHFGDGTRLSIL.

The chain recombines TRBV2 with TRBJ2-7; maybe TRBD1 (5 bases). Germline CDR1 and CDR2: SNHLY and FYNNEI. V lost 6 bases and J lost 6, with 15 bases in between. There are 13 residues in the CDR3. The CDR3 is CASSGHQPGEQYF. For the CDR3, the DNA is TGTGCCAGCAGCGGACACCAACCGGGCGAGCAGTACTTC.

This clonotype was detected only a few times. This sequence joins TRBV7-2 and TRBJ1-1, with D maybe TRBD1 (6 bases). The CDR3 runs 14 residues. Trimming cost V 5 bases and J 4 bases, with 14 bases left between them. The germline CDR1 and CDR2 sequences are SGHTA and FQGNSA. The CDR3 sequence is CASSGNNRVTEAFF. The CDR3 DNA is TGTGCCAGCAGCGGAAATAACAGGGTCACTGAAGCTTTCTTT.

The table lists this clonotype with many counts. The chain has TRBV9 and TRBJ2-3; D is unresolved. With 0 bases removed from V and 1 base from J, the gap between germline ends came to 3 bases. Germline values: CDR1 SGDLS, CDR2 YYNGEE. The CDR3 loop spans 13 amino acids. Written as DNA, the CDR3 is TGTGCCAGCAGCGTAGTCGGCACAGATACGCAGTATTTT. Its translation is CASSVVGTDTQYF.

V gene TRBV10-3 combines with J gene TRBJ2-2, with D unresolved. The CDR3 consists of 16 residues. In germline, CDR1 is ENHRY, CDR2 SYGVKD. V lost 3 bases and J lost 0, with 11 bases in between. In nucleotides, the CDR3 is TGTGCCATCAGTGATGGTGTGGCCGCGAACACCGGGGAGCTGTTTTTT. Translated: CAISDGVAANTGELFF.

In its sample, this clonotype was seen many times. This chain uses TRBV29-1 with TRBJ2-2; 9 positions agree with TRBD2. This CDR3 contains 18 residues. The ends lost 1 base at V and 5 bases at J; junction bases unmatched: 14. Germline CDR1 and CDR2: SQVTM and ANQGSEA. CDR3 loop: CSVEGPIAGEEWTGELFF. CDR3 coding DNA: TGCAGCGTTGAAGGGCCTATAGCGGGAGAAGAGTGGACCGGGGAGCTGTTTTTT.

This clonotype occurred many times. The chain recombines TRBV5-5 with TRBJ1-5, with D perhaps TRBD1 (6 bases). The V end lost 0 bases, the J end lost 4 bases, and 11 bases lay between the germline ends. Germline CDR1 is SGHKS and CDR2 is YYEKEE (reference sequence). The CDR3 is 15 residues long. CDR3 sequence: CASSLGWGANQPQHF. CDR3 sequence (DNA): TGTGCCAGCAGCTTGGGTTGGGGGGCAAATCAGCCCCAGCATTTT.

This clonotype was recorded a few times. V is TRBV5-1 and J is TRBJ2-6; D gene uncertain. CDR1 is SGHRS and CDR2 is YFSETQ in the germline V gene. V was pared by 0 bases and J by 0 bases, with 16 bases between. The CDR3 has 19 amino acids. Written as DNA, the CDR3 is TGCGCCAGCAGCTTGGCTCCCTTAGGGCCCAACTCTGGGGCCAACGTCCTGACTTTC. Translating gives CASSLAPLGPNSGANVLTF.

V gene TRBV5-1 combines with J gene TRBJ2-3, with TRBD2 identical over 10 bases. Germline loops: CDR1 SGHRS, CDR2 YFSETQ. The CDR3 loop spans 17 amino acids. Germline trimming cut 4 bases from V and 4 bases from J; bases unmatched to any gene: 12. CDR3 residues: CASSPLPSGSVPDTQYF. CDR3 bases: TGCGCCAGCAGCCCGCTGCCTAGCGGGAGTGTTCCAGATACGCAGTATTTT.

The chain uses TRBV7-9 and TRBJ2-4; 7 bases fit TRBD1. Unmatched junction bases numbered 11, after V lost 5 bases and J lost 7 bases. The CDR3 is made up of 15 amino acids. CDR1 and CDR2 (germline): SEHNR, FQNEAQ (reference sequence). The CDR3 region is CASSTGTVLRNIQYF. The DNA of the CDR3 is TGTGCCAGCAGCACCGGGACAGTCCTCAGGAACATTCAGTACTTC. Full variable domain (outside the CDR3, taken from reference TRBV7-9 and TRBJ2-4): DTGVSQNPRHKITKRGQNVTFRCDPISEHNRLYWYRQTLGQGPEFLTYFQNEAQLEKSRLLSDRFSAERPKGSFSTLEIQRTEQGDSAMYLCASSTGTVLRNIQYFGAGTRLSVL.

This clonotype was seen many times. The V gene is TRBV29-1, the J gene TRBJ1-2, with D hard to call. The germline V and J ends were trimmed by 0 bases and 2 bases, with 7 bases remaining between them. The CDR3 consists of 13 residues. Germline values: CDR1 SQVTM, CDR2 ANQGSEA. CDR3 coding DNA: TGCAGCGTTGAAGATCCGGAAAACTATGGCTACACCTTC. Translation: CSVEDPENYGYTF.

This clonotype has a handful of counts. V is TRBV5-1 and J is TRBJ2-4, with a possible D match to TRBD1 (6 bases). CDR3 size: 15 residues. V was shortened by 4 bases and J by 6 bases, with 17 bases between the two germline ends. The germline V gene has CDR1 SGHRS and CDR2 YFSETQ. CDR3 DNA: TGCGCCAGCAGCGGCACACAGGGCTCGGGAAACATTCAGTACTTC. It encodes CASSGTQGSGNIQYF.

This rearrangement joins TRBV25-1 to TRBJ2-1, with D perhaps matching TRBD1 (6 bases). CDR1 MGHDK and CDR2 SYGVNS come from the germline V gene. Trimming left V 5 bases short and J 6 bases short, with 11 bases between. The CDR3 has 13 amino acids. The CDR3 nucleotides read TGTGCCAGCAGTATGGGGGCGTTCAATGAGCAGTTCTTC. Amino acids: CASSMGAFNEQFF. The entire variable domain, with the rest obtained from reference TRBV25-1 and TRBJ2-1, is as follows: EADIYQTPRYLVIGTGKKITLECSQTMGHDKMYWYQQDPGMELHLIHYSYGVNSTEKGDLSSESTVSRIRTEHFPLTLESARPSHTSQYLCASSMGAFNEQFFGPGTRLTVL.

This clonotype was seen repeatedly, ten times or more. This sequence joins TRBV7-2 and TRBJ2-5, with D tentatively TRBD1 (6 bases). This CDR3 contains 13 residues. Looked up from germline, CDR1 is SGHTA and CDR2 is FQGNSA. The ends were cut back, 2 bases at V and 5 bases at J, with 9 bases in the middle. The CDR3 protein is CASSLTGTETQYF. DNA of the CDR3: TGTGCCAGCAGCTTAACAGGGACGGAGACCCAGTACTTC.

This clonotype was seen a handful of times. The J gene is TRBJ2-3, the V gene TRBV29-1; TRBD2 aligns across 8 bases. Trimming cost V 0 bases and J 1 base; bases outside gene matches: 12. The CDR3 is made up of 18 amino acids. CDR1 and CDR2 from the germline V gene are SQVTM and ANQGSEA. The CDR3 nucleotides are TGCAGCGTTGAAGATCAGGGTAGCGGGGATTCGGGCACAGATACGCAGTATTTT. It translates to CSVEDQGSGDSGTDTQYF.

This clonotype was detected only a few times. The chain couples TRBV6-4 to TRBJ2-1; 8 positions match TRBD2. The CDR3 contains 17 residues. CDR1 is MRHNA and CDR2 is SNTAGT in the germline V gene. Losses at the gene ends were 7 bases for V and 2 bases for J; bases not matched to a gene: 13. The CDR3 coding sequence is TGTGCCAGCACCCCAGGGACTAGTGGTCCCCCCTACAATGAGCAGTTCTTC. It translates to CASTPGTSGPPYNEQFF.

Here the CDR3 reads CASSLEPTGVADTQYF. The CDR3, as DNA: TGCGCCAGCAGCTTGGAACCGACAGGGGTGGCAGATACGCAGTATTTT. The V call is TRBV5-1, the J call TRBJ2-3; 8 bases map to TRBD1. The CDR3 totals 16 residues. From germline, CDR1 is SGHRS and CDR2 YFSETQ. Trimming cost V 0 bases and J 4 bases; bases outside gene matches: 7.

The chain links TRBV24-1 to TRBJ2-1; 8 bases line up with TRBD1. The V segment lost 7 bases and the J segment 2 bases; nucleotides outside the gene matches: 6. This CDR3 spans 15 amino acids. The germline V gene encodes CDR1 KGHDR and CDR2 SFDVKD. Written as DNA, the CDR3 is TGTGCCACCAGCCCAACAGGGGGGACCTACAATGAGCAGTTCTTC. It codes for CATSPTGGTYNEQFF.

This clonotype has a count of ten or more. V is TRBV7-8 and J is TRBJ2-1, with 13 bases fitting TRBD2. Germline CDR1 is SGHVS and CDR2 is FQNEAQ. With V trimmed by 1 base and J by 3 bases, 6 bases remained unmatched. This CDR3 is built from 18 residues. As DNA, the CDR3 is TGTGCCAGCAGCTTAGTCGGACTAGCGGGAGAGCTCTACAATGAGCAGTTCTTC. This encodes CASSLVGLAGELYNEQFF.

This clonotype was observed a handful of times. V is TRBV24-1 and J is TRBJ2-1, with 9 bases identical to TRBD2. Germline V gene lookup returns CDR1 KGHDR and CDR2 SFDVKD. V gave up 6 bases and J gave up 10 bases; unmatched junction bases: 18. The CDR3 consists of 17 residues. CDR3 protein: CATSSTFSGSLNKEQFF. The CDR3, as DNA: TGTGCCACCAGTTCCACCTTTAGCGGGAGCCTCAATAAGGAGCAGTTCTTC.

A note on this clonotype: The germline gene is not matched at one end of the junction; a read error may be the cause. The V gene is TRBV20-1, the J gene TRBJ1-2; D gene ambiguous. Germline V gives CDR1 DFQATT, CDR2 SNEGSKA (reference sequence). The CDR3 is 16 amino acids. In DNA, the CDR3 is TGCAGTGCTAGAGGCGACGTCGTACAGACAAACTATGGCTGCACCTTC. Translating it yields CSARGDVVQTNYGCTF.

This clonotype has at least ten counts. The CDR3 protein is CASSLSVIKRTGKGNEQFF. The CDR3 DNA sequence: TGTGCCAGCAGTTTATCGGTGATTAAACGGACAGGGAAGGGCAATGAGCAGTTCTTC. The chain couples TRBV27 to TRBJ2-1, with TRBD1 matching over 8 bases. Germline V gene data show CDR1 as MNHEY and CDR2 as SMNVEV (reference sequence). The CDR3 runs to 19 residues. V was pared by 0 bases and J by 6 bases, with 16 bases of the junction left unmatched.